The next 28 T cell receptor beta chains were all read from a single sample in a study of T-cell memory formation after mild COVID-19. TCRdb re-called the 5' RACE reads with MiXCR, one entry per CDR3 protein. The table lists approximately 250,000 distinct CDR3 sequences, 15% to 20% of them singletons. Sequenced: PBMCs or a T cell subset sorted from them (not recorded which). All receptors derive from a man in his late teens or twenties who had mild COVID-19 (a few samples of this study predate the infection). Cell type and time point are not known.

The J gene is TRBJ2-5, the V gene TRBV6-5; weak D call: TRBD2 (7 bases). The CDR3 has 14 residues. Between the trimmed V and J ends, which lost 0 bases and 4 bases, there was a span of 9 bases. Per germline, CDR1 MNHEY and CDR2 SVGAGI. CDR3 in DNA: TGTGCCAGCAGTTACTCGGGGGGGCGAGAGACCCAGTACTTC. Translation: CASSYSGGRETQYF.

In this sample, this clonotype turned up a few times. The V gene is TRBV4-2, the J gene TRBJ1-1, with D tentatively TRBD1 (5 bases). The length of the CDR3 is 14 residues. Germline V gene sequence: CDR1 LGHNA, CDR2 YNFKEQ. The V end lost 4 bases, the J end lost 3 bases, and 12 bases lay between the germline ends. CDR3 DNA sequence: TGTGCCAGCAGCCCCCGGGACCTTTACACTGAAGCTTTCTTT. Translated: CASSPRDLYTEAFF.

This chain connects TRBV6-6 to TRBJ1-1; perhaps TRBD1 as D (5 bases). The CDR3 loop spans 11 amino acids. CDR1 and CDR2 from the germline V gene are MNHNY and SVGAGI (reference sequence). The V gene lost 8 bases and the J gene lost 11 bases, with 15 bases spanning the gap. The CDR3 loop is CASRQGDLAFF. The CDR3 coding sequence is TGTGCCAGCCGTCAGGGAGACCTGGCTTTCTTT.

There are a few counts of this clonotype. The rearrangement uses TRBV7-2 and TRBJ2-1; 9 nucleotides agree with TRBD2. V shed 5 bases, J shed 4 bases, and the junction held 12 bases outside the gene matches. Germline V gives CDR1 SGHTA, CDR2 FQGNSA. The CDR3 contains 17 residues. The CDR3, as DNA: TGTGCCAGCAGCCCCCGTGGCGGGGGGGCCGGGTACAATGAGCAGTTCTTC. Translated: CASSPRGGGAGYNEQFF.

The chain recombines TRBV7-3 with TRBJ2-5, with a tentative D call TRBD2 (5 bases). V was shortened by 5 bases and J by 1 base, with 14 bases between the two germline ends. This CDR3 contains 15 residues. Per the germline V gene, CDR1 is SGHTA and CDR2 is FQGTGA. This CDR3 reads CASSPDSGVQETQYF. Here the CDR3 DNA reads TGTGCCAGCAGCCCCGACTCCGGGGTCCAAGAGACCCAGTACTTC.

This chain uses TRBV2 with TRBJ2-7; weak D call: TRBD2 (6 bases). CDR1 is SNHLY and CDR2 is FYNNEI in the germline V gene. V lost 3 bases, J lost 6 bases, and 12 bases lay in between. The CDR3 has 13 residues. This chain's CDR3 is CASSEAQGGEQYF. Here the CDR3 DNA reads TGTGCCAGCAGTGAGGCGCAGGGAGGCGAGCAGTACTTC.

The V and J genes are TRBV29-1 and TRBJ1-1, with 9 bases fitting TRBD1. From germline, CDR1 is SQVTM and CDR2 ANQGSEA. The CDR3 contains 15 residues. The V segment lost 5 bases and the J segment 3 bases; nucleotides outside the gene matches: 10. The CDR3 DNA is TGCAGCGTTCTGACAGGGGGGCGGCTGCACACTGAAGCTTTCTTT. Protein sequence: CSVLTGGRLHTEAFF.

The V gene is TRBV18, the J gene TRBJ1-2; 7 bases are shared with TRBD1. V lost 6 bases, J lost 4 bases, and 20 bases stayed unmatched. CDR1 and CDR2 (germline): KGHSH, LQKENI. The CDR3 length is 18 residues. The CDR3 loop reads CASSLLLPGTESGYGYTF. The CDR3 DNA reads as TGTGCCAGCTCGCTCCTCCTTCCCGGGACAGAATCTGGCTATGGCTACACCTTC.

The genes are TRBV29-1 and TRBJ2-3; no firm D call. Germline V lookup: CDR1 SQVTM, CDR2 ANQGSEA. The CDR3 has 12 amino acids. V was pared by 5 bases and J by 0 bases, with 6 bases between. In nucleotides, the CDR3 is TGCAGCGTTCAGTCTAGCACAGATACGCAGTATTTT. This gives the protein CSVQSSTDTQYF.

The rearrangement links TRBV3-1 to TRBJ2-5, with 12 bases that match TRBD2. This CDR3 is built from 16 residues. With V trimmed by 1 base and J by 3 bases, 3 bases remained unmatched. Per germline, CDR1 LGHDT and CDR2 YNNKEL (reference sequence). The CDR3 coding sequence is TGTGCCAGCAGCCAAGGACGGACTAGCGGGGAAGAGACCCAGTACTTC. It translates to CASSQGRTSGEETQYF.

This clonotype has just a few counts. The chain couples TRBV3-1 to TRBJ1-1; D unclear. CDR1 is LGHDT and CDR2 is YNNKEL in the germline V gene (reference sequence). The CDR3 length is 12 residues. With 3 bases removed from V and 11 bases from J, the gap between germline ends came to 13 bases. The CDR3 sequence is CASSHLSVGAFF. DNA for the CDR3: TGTGCCAGCAGCCACCTTTCAGTGGGGGCTTTCTTT. The full variable domain, rest sourced from reference TRBV3-1 and TRBJ1-1, is DTAVSQTPKYLVTQMGNDKSIKCEQNLGHDTMYWYKQDSKKFLKIMFSYNNKELIINETVPNRFSPKSPDKAHLNLHINSLELGDSAVYFCASSHLSVGAFFGQGTRLTVV.

The chain couples TRBV6-2 or TRBV6-3 to TRBJ1-1; 11 positions match TRBD1. V lost 0 bases and J lost 5; bases outside the gene matches: 11. The CDR3 is 18 residues long. Looked up from germline, CDR1 is MNHEY and CDR2 is SVGEGT. The CDR3 DNA sequence: TGTGCCAGCAGTTACTCGAGGAGGGACAGGGGGGGACAGACTGAAGCTTTCTTT. This translates into CASSYSRRDRGGQTEAFF.

V is TRBV18 and J is TRBJ2-7, with D tentatively TRBD2 (5 bases). The V end was cut by 3 bases, the J end by 5 bases, with 11 bases between. CDR1 and CDR2 from the germline V gene are KGHSH and LQKENI. The length of the CDR3 is 13 residues. CDR3 coding DNA: TGTGCCAGCTCACCCATGGACGGGGACGAGCAGTACTTC. It encodes CASSPMDGDEQYF.

There are many counts of this clonotype. The chain uses TRBV12-3 or TRBV12-4 and TRBJ2-1, with 9 bases lining up with TRBD1. Unmatched junction bases numbered 4, after V lost 4 bases and J lost 6 bases. This CDR3 region has 14 residues. The CDR3 DNA sequence: TGTGCCAGCAGTTCGGGACAGGGACTCAATGAGCAGTTCTTC. Amino acids: CASSSGQGLNEQFF.

A few counts support this clonotype. The chain couples TRBV20-1 to TRBJ2-2; D is tentatively TRBD1 or TRBD2 (5 bases each). Between the trimmed V and J ends, which lost 0 bases and 4 bases, there was a span of 15 bases. CDR1 DFQATT and CDR2 SNEGSKA come from the germline V gene (reference sequence). The CDR3 sequence is 16 residues long. CDR3 nucleotide sequence: TGCAGTGCTAGAGACCCACTAGGGGTGGGCACCGGGGAGCTGTTTTTT. Its translation is CSARDPLGVGTGELFF.

The rearrangement links TRBV4-1 to TRBJ2-1; tentatively, D is TRBD2 (7 bases). Germline V lookup: CDR1 MGHRA, CDR2 YSYEKL. CDR3 length: 17 residues. V was clipped by 1 base and J by 7 bases, with 20 bases between them. CDR3 DNA sequence: TGCGCCAGCAGCCAAGTGGGCATGTTCGGGGGGCAAAATGAGCAGTTCTTC. This codes for CASSQVGMFGGQNEQFF.

This clonotype has more than one count but fewer than ten. This sequence joins TRBV5-1 and TRBJ1-5, with 9 bases aligning to TRBD1. CDR1 SGHRS and CDR2 YFSETQ come from the germline V gene. Trimming removed 2 bases from V and 4 bases from J; junction bases left unmatched: 13. This CDR3 has 18 residues. CDR3 sequence (DNA): TGCGCCAGCAGCTTAGGGGCCACCGGGACAGGGCCTAATCAGCCCCAGCATTTT. It is translated as CASSLGATGTGPNQPQHF.

This chain joins TRBV5-1 and TRBJ1-1; weak D call: TRBD1 (6 bases). The CDR3 runs to 14 residues. Germline V gene sequence: CDR1 SGHRS, CDR2 YFSETQ. Trimming pared 4 bases from V and 6 bases from J, leaving 16 bases between. CDR3 amino acids: CASSPGDGSAEAFF. The CDR3 DNA reads as TGCGCCAGCAGCCCAGGGGATGGGAGCGCTGAAGCTTTCTTT.

This chain links TRBV6-5 with TRBJ2-1; D is uncertain. The germline V and J ends were trimmed by 6 bases and 0 bases, with 9 bases remaining between them. In germline, CDR1 is MNHEY, CDR2 SVGAGI. The CDR3 sequence is 14 residues long. The CDR3 protein is CASRGGISYNEQFF. The CDR3 DNA follows: TGTGCCAGCAGGGGCGGAATCTCCTACAATGAGCAGTTCTTC.

Only a few counts were recorded for this clonotype. The chain carries TRBV11-2 and TRBJ1-1; TRBD1 matches at 12 bases. This CDR3 has 14 residues. The V gene's germline CDR1 is SGHAT and CDR2 FQNNGV. Germline trimming cut 5 bases from V and 9 bases from J; bases unmatched to any gene: 7. The CDR3 region has the DNA TGTGCCAGCAGCATGTCCCGGGACAGGGGGCAAGCTTTCTTT. This codes for CASSMSRDRGQAFF.

The chain is built from TRBV7-3 and TRBJ2-5; 7 positions match TRBD1. The CDR3 runs 15 residues. The J segment lost 5 bases and the V segment lost 3 bases, leaving 9 bases of the junction unmatched. The V gene's germline CDR1 is SGHTA and CDR2 FQGTGA. This CDR3 reads CASSFLPTGAETQYF. For the CDR3, the DNA is TGTGCCAGCAGCTTTCTCCCCACAGGGGCGGAGACCCAGTACTTC.

The V call is TRBV7-9, the J call TRBJ1-6; TRBD1 is a possible D gene (5 bases). From germline, CDR1 is SEHNR and CDR2 FQNEAQ (reference sequence). The CDR3 has 16 residues. Trimming pared 4 bases from V and 8 bases from J, leaving 18 bases between. The CDR3 protein is CASSSPWDPEDSPLHF. Written as DNA, the CDR3 is TGTGCCAGCAGCTCCCCATGGGACCCCGAGGATTCACCCCTCCACTTT. The variable domain in full, completed from reference TRBV7-9 and TRBJ1-6, reads DTGVSQNPRHKITKRGQNVTFRCDPISEHNRLYWYRQTLGQGPEFLTYFQNEAQLEKSRLLSDRFSAERPKGSFSTLEIQRTEQGDSAMYLCASSSPWDPEDSPLHFGNGTRLTVT.

This clonotype was seen a handful of times. This sequence joins TRBV4-1 and TRBJ2-2; the match to TRBD1 covers 9 bases. V was clipped by 4 bases and J by 7 bases; unmatched bases: 7. CDR1 and CDR2 from the germline V gene are MGHRA and YSYEKL. The CDR3 loop spans 15 amino acids. CDR3 region: CASSLRDRAGGELFF. Written as DNA, the CDR3 is TGCGCCAGCAGCCTTCGGGACAGGGCCGGCGGGGAGCTGTTTTTT.

The CDR3 DNA follows: TGTGCCAGCAGCTCCTACAGGAGCTCCTACGAGCAGTACTTC. Translated: CASSSYRSSYEQYF. The rearrangement joins TRBV27 to TRBJ2-7, with D possibly being TRBD1 (5 bases). The CDR3 length is 14 residues. Germline CDR1 and CDR2: MNHEY and SMNVEV (reference sequence). Trimming pared 6 bases from V and 0 bases from J, leaving 12 bases between.

This clonotype was observed many times. This chain uses TRBV18 with TRBJ2-7; TRBD1 aligns across 11 bases. The CDR3 spans 15 residues. Per the germline V gene, CDR1 is KGHSH and CDR2 is LQKENI. V gave up 2 bases and J gave up 3 bases; unmatched junction bases: 3. The CDR3 is CASSPTGQGGYEQYF. CDR3 nucleotide sequence: TGTGCCAGCTCACCAACGGGACAGGGGGGCTACGAGCAGTACTTC.

This clonotype was seen a handful of times. The gene calls are TRBV30 and TRBJ1-5, with a weak D call TRBD1 (5 bases). Trimming stripped 5 bases from V and 6 bases from J, with 23 bases between. This CDR3 spans 16 amino acids. CDR1 is GTSNPN, CDR2 SVGIG, per germline (reference sequence). The CDR3 sequence: CAWSIMGGSQGQPQHF. The CDR3, as DNA: TGTGCCTGGTCTATAATGGGGGGAAGTCAAGGTCAGCCCCAGCATTTT.

The genes are TRBV7-9 and TRBJ2-7; D gene uncertain. Germline V gives CDR1 SEHNR, CDR2 FQNEAQ (reference sequence). Trimming took 3 bases from V and 7 from J, leaving 13 bases between them. The CDR3 sequence is 13 residues long. The DNA for the CDR3 is TGTGCCAGCAGCTTGCTCTCGGTCTCGGAGCAGTACGTC. This gives the protein CASSLLSVSEQYV.

Here the CDR3 DNA reads TGTGCCAGCAGCACCGCTACCGGAGAGACCCAGTACTTC. Translation gives CASSTATGETQYF. The V gene is TRBV28, the J gene TRBJ2-5; no definite D call. Germline V lookup: CDR1 MDHEN, CDR2 SYDVKM. The V end was cut by 6 bases, the J end by 4 bases, with 12 bases between. The CDR3 spans 13 residues.